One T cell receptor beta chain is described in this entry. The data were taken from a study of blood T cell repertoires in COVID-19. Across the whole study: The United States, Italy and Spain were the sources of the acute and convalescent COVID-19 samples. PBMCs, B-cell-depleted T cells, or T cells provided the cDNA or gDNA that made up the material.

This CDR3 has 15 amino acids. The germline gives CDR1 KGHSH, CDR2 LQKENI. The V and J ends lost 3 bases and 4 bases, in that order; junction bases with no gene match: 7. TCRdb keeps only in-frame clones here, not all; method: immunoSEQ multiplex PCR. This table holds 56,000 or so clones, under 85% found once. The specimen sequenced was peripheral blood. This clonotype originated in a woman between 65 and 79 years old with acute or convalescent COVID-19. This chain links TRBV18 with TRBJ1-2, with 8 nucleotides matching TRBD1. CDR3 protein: CASSPPDRGGYGYTF. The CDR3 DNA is TGTGCCAGCTCACCGCCAGACAGGGGTGGCTATGGCTACACCTTC. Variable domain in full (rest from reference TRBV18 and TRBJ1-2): NAGVMQNPRHLVRRRGQEARLRCSPMKGHSHVYWYRQLPEEGLKFMVYLQKENIIDESGMPKERFSAEFPKEGPSILRIQQVVRGDSAAYFCASSPPDRGGYGYTFGSGTRLTVV.